Each of the 27 T cell receptor beta chains below was sequenced from the same sample in a study of cytomegalovirus exposure and HLA in healthy donors. A multiplex PCR was run with 60 Vbeta primers and 13 Jbeta primers. Profiled with immunoSEQ multiplex PCR; TCRdb holds only in-frame clones, not every one. The sample comprises 100,000 to 150,000 clones, approximately 84% of which are singletons, and roughly 1.5% rests with the top ten. The sequencing input was PBMCs. Receptors were obtained from a woman in her late teens or twenties in good health and CMV-seronegative.

CDR3 coding DNA: TGTGCCAGCAGCCTCGGGGGGAGGGAGACCCAGTACTTC. Residues: CASSLGGRETQYF. The chain recombines TRBV11-2 with TRBJ2-5; 7 bases map to TRBD2. V gave up 5 bases and J gave up 5 bases; unmatched junction bases: 5. CDR3 length: 13 amino acids. Germline V gives CDR1 SGHAT, CDR2 FQNNGV.

This chain joins TRBV6-5 and TRBJ1-1; D call uncertain. This CDR3 contains 13 residues. V was trimmed by 6 bases and J by 2 bases, leaving 10 bases between them. CDR1 is MNHEY and CDR2 is SVGAGI in the germline V gene. CDR3 DNA sequence: TGTGCCAGCAGCGATCTAGATAACACTGAAGCTTTCTTT. The encoded protein is CASSDLDNTEAFF.

The chain has TRBV5-4 and TRBJ2-5, with D perhaps TRBD1 (5 bases). Trimming pared 1 base from V and 5 bases from J, leaving 18 bases between. The length of the CDR3 is 16 residues. CDR1 is SGHNT, CDR2 YYREEE, per germline (reference sequence). The CDR3 DNA reads TGTGCCAGCAGCTTGACGGTTCAGGGCCCCGGGGAGACCCAGTACTTC. This gives the protein CASSLTVQGPGETQYF.

This CDR3 reads CAWRADLSSYNSPLHF. CDR3 sequence (DNA): TGTGCCTGGAGGGCCGACTTGAGCTCCTATAATTCACCCCTCCACTTT. The chain recombines TRBV30 with TRBJ1-6; no clear D. The CDR3 sequence is 16 residues long. Trimming stripped 3 bases from V and 0 bases from J, with 12 bases between. Germline CDR1 is GTSNPN and CDR2 is SVGIG (reference sequence).

This clone is a singleton in its sample. CDR3 region: CASSFRQPSTDTQYF. The CDR3 DNA sequence: TGTGCCAGCAGTTTCCGACAGCCCAGCACAGATACGCAGTATTTT. The chain has TRBV6-1 and TRBJ2-3; perhaps TRBD1 as D (5 bases). This CDR3 spans 15 amino acids. Trimming took off 5 bases at V and 0 bases at J, with 12 bases between the two ends. The germline V gene encodes CDR1 MNHNS and CDR2 SASEGT.

The chain recombines TRBV30 with TRBJ2-3, with D maybe TRBD2 (6 bases). V was trimmed by 0 bases and J by 5 bases, leaving 15 bases between them. Per germline, CDR1 GTSNPN and CDR2 SVGIG (reference sequence). This CDR3 has 15 amino acids. The CDR3 DNA reads TGTGCCTGGAGTGTAATGGAGGGCCGGGGAGATACGCAGTATTTT. Translated: CAWSVMEGRGDTQYF.

The rearrangement joins TRBV30 to TRBJ1-3; D is unclear. Trimming stripped 2 bases from V and 9 bases from J, with 17 bases between. The V gene's germline CDR1 is GTSNPN and CDR2 SVGIG (reference sequence). The CDR3 extends over 14 amino acids. This CDR3 is CAWSPPISRITIYF. As DNA, the CDR3 is TGTGCCTGGAGTCCACCGATCTCTAGAATCACCATATATTTT.

The V and J genes are TRBV19 and TRBJ1-1; 10 bases align to TRBD1. J gave up 4 bases and V 9 bases, and 2 bases lay outside the gene matches. This CDR3 spans 12 amino acids. Per the germline V gene, CDR1 is LNHDA and CDR2 is SQIVND (reference sequence). The CDR3 DNA reads as TGTGCCAGCGGACAGGGGGGCACTGAAGCTTTCTTT. Amino acid sequence: CASGQGGTEAFF. Based on the CDR3 plus reference TRBV19 and TRBJ1-1, the full variable domain is DGGITQSPKYLFRKEGQNVTLSCEQNLNHDAMYWYRQDPGQGLRLIYYSQIVNDFQKGDIAEGYSVSREKKESFPLTVTSAQKNPTAFYLCASGQGGTEAFFGQGTRLTVV.

The V call is TRBV28, the J call TRBJ2-1, with unresolved D. V lost 3 bases and J 5 bases, leaving 2 bases between the germline ends. The CDR3 is 11 amino acids. Germline V gives CDR1 MDHEN, CDR2 SYDVKM. In nucleotides, the CDR3 is TGTGCCAGCAGTTTTAACAATGAGCAGTTCTTC. This encodes CASSFNNEQFF.

V gene TRBV2 combines with J gene TRBJ1-1, with 9 bases that match TRBD1. The trim removed 6 bases at V and 4 bases at J, leaving 6 bases unmatched. Per the germline V gene, CDR1 is SNHLY and CDR2 is FYNNEI. The CDR3 contains 14 residues. The CDR3 reads CASRPGTGSTEAFF. CDR3 DNA: TGTGCCAGCAGGCCCGGGACAGGGTCCACTGAAGCTTTCTTT.

The genes are TRBV10-3 and TRBJ2-2; 9 nucleotides match TRBD2. Germline CDR1 is ENHRY and CDR2 is SYGVKD. The CDR3 is made up of 18 amino acids. J was trimmed by 0 bases and V by 1 base; bases with no gene match: 6. The CDR3 is CAISEFRAGGANTGELFF. The DNA of the CDR3 is TGTGCCATCAGTGAGTTTCGAGCGGGAGGCGCGAACACCGGGGAGCTGTTTTTT.

The CDR3 spells CASSLGDRVLGTEAFF. The CDR3 DNA reads TGTGCCAGCAGCTTGGGGGACAGGGTGCTGGGCACTGAAGCTTTCTTT. V is TRBV5-4 and J is TRBJ1-1; 9 bases align to TRBD1. CDR3 length equals 16 residues. V lost 0 bases to trimming and J lost 4 bases; unmatched junction nucleotides: 7. Germline V lookup: CDR1 SGHNT, CDR2 YYREEE (reference sequence).

This clone occurred once. CDR3 residues: CASRFGVGYTF. For the CDR3, the DNA is TGTGCCAGTAGATTCGGGGTTGGCTACACCTTC. The chain links TRBV19 to TRBJ1-2; D uncertain. Trimming shortened V by 6 bases and J by 7 bases, and 9 bases separated the two germline ends. Germline lookup yields CDR1 LNHDA and CDR2 SQIVND (reference sequence). The CDR3 has 11 residues.

The chain recombines TRBV6-5 with TRBJ1-2; D possibly corresponds to TRBD1 (5 bases). Trimming left V 8 bases short and J 4 bases short, with 14 bases between. The CDR3 is made up of 13 amino acids. Germline CDR1 and CDR2: MNHEY and SVGAGI. Written as DNA, the CDR3 is TGTGCCAGCCGTACGGGGGGTGGCTATGGCTACACCTTC. Translated, it gives CASRTGGGYGYTF.

This clone was recorded only once. The chain joins TRBV6-1 to TRBJ1-5; D possibly corresponds to TRBD1 (5 bases). The germline gives CDR1 MNHNS, CDR2 SASEGT. V lost 0 bases to trimming and J lost 5 bases, with 14 bases between them. This CDR3 is 16 amino acids long. The CDR3 DNA follows: TGTGCCAGCAGTGAAGCGGGAGGGGCAGACCATCAGCCCCAGCATTTT. This sequence encodes CASSEAGGADHQPQHF.

This clone was observed a few times. The chain is built from TRBV27 and TRBJ2-3, with D tentatively TRBD1 (5 bases). V lost 5 bases to trimming and J lost 0 bases, with 9 bases between them. CDR1 MNHEY and CDR2 SMNVEV come from the germline V gene (reference sequence). CDR3 length: 14 amino acids. The DNA of the CDR3 is TGTGCCAGCAGTCCGACAGTTAGCACAGATACGCAGTATTTT. Protein sequence: CASSPTVSTDTQYF.

This sequence joins TRBV5-1 and TRBJ1-1; the D gene is possibly TRBD1 (5 bases). V was shortened by 1 base and J by 5 bases, with 15 bases between the two germline ends. The CDR3 has 15 amino acids. Germline loops: CDR1 SGHRS, CDR2 YFSETQ. The chain's CDR3 is CASSLSWGSLTEAFF. CDR3 sequence (DNA): TGCGCCAGCAGCTTGTCATGGGGCAGTTTGACTGAAGCTTTCTTT.

This chain joins TRBV7-8 and TRBJ2-1; D remains unclear. Germline V gene lookup returns CDR1 SGHVS and CDR2 FQNEAQ. This CDR3 region has 14 residues. Trimming shortened V by 1 base and J by 7 bases, and 11 bases separated the two germline ends. Here the CDR3 reads CASSLVSLFNEQFF. CDR3 bases: TGTGCCAGCAGCTTAGTGAGTCTTTTTAATGAGCAGTTCTTC.

This chain uses TRBV7-9 with TRBJ1-2; D is unresolved. Germline CDR1 and CDR2: SEHNR and FQNEAQ (reference sequence). Trimming took off 1 base at V and 6 bases at J, with 6 bases between the two ends. This CDR3 contains 12 residues. CDR3 amino acids: CASSLGRNGYTF. CDR3 sequence (DNA): TGTGCCAGCAGCTTAGGTAGAAATGGCTACACCTTC. The whole variable domain, remainder taken from reference TRBV7-9 and TRBJ1-2, is DTGVSQNPRHKITKRGQNVTFRCDPISEHNRLYWYRQTLGQGPEFLTYFQNEAQLEKSRLLSDRFSAERPKGSFSTLEIQRTEQGDSAMYLCASSLGRNGYTFGSGTRLTVV.

The chain combines TRBV5-1 with TRBJ2-5, with 8 bases aligning to TRBD2. CDR3 length equals 15 residues. Germline V gene data show CDR1 as SGHRS and CDR2 as YFSETQ. J gave up 4 bases and V 0 bases, and 5 bases lay outside the gene matches. CDR3 DNA sequence: TGCGCCAGCAGCTTGGCTCCGGGGGGGGGAGAGACCCAGTACTTC. Protein sequence: CASSLAPGGGETQYF.

This rearrangement joins TRBV6-1 to TRBJ1-2; D call uncertain. The CDR3 sequence is 14 residues long. In germline, CDR1 is MNHNS, CDR2 SASEGT. V gave up 1 base and J gave up 4 bases, with 10 bases separating them. The CDR3 sequence is CASSEGSSRYGYTF. CDR3 nucleotides: TGTGCCAGCAGTGAAGGCAGTTCCCGCTATGGCTACACCTTC.

This clone was observed a single time. The chain couples TRBV30 to TRBJ1-1, with 7 bases lining up with TRBD1. CDR3 length: 16 residues. CDR1 is GTSNPN and CDR2 is SVGIG in the germline V gene (reference sequence). V dropped 4 bases and J dropped 4; count of bases not matched to a gene: 15. CDR3 sequence reads: CAWKGRQGYSVTEAFF. CDR3 nucleotides: TGTGCCTGGAAGGGGAGACAGGGATACTCAGTCACTGAAGCTTTCTTT.

The chain joins TRBV13 to TRBJ1-2; perhaps TRBD1 as D (6 bases). Germline CDR1 PRHDT, CDR2 FYEKMQ (reference sequence). The CDR3 totals 15 residues. Trimming removed 0 bases from V and 8 bases from J, with 16 bases in between. In nucleotides, the CDR3 is TGTGCCAGCAGCTTAGGGGGGCGGGGGGCGCTCGGCTACACCTTC. This codes for CASSLGGRGALGYTF.

The chain joins TRBV7-9 to TRBJ2-5, with D possibly being TRBD1 (6 bases). The germline V and J ends were trimmed by 4 bases and 5 bases, with 14 bases remaining between them. The germline gives CDR1 SEHNR, CDR2 FQNEAQ (reference sequence). The CDR3 covers 14 residues. The CDR3 here is CASSSDRTRETQYF. The CDR3 DNA follows: TGTGCCAGCAGCTCGGACAGAACACGGGAGACCCAGTACTTC.

The J gene is TRBJ2-7, the V gene TRBV7-6, with 12 positions matching TRBD2. V gave up 0 bases and J gave up 0 bases; unmatched junction bases: 9. Germline V lookup: CDR1 SGHVS, CDR2 FNYEAQ. The CDR3 covers 19 residues. Written as DNA, the CDR3 is TGTGCCAGCAGCTTAGCGGAGACTAGCGGGAGTTTAAGCTCCTACGAGCAGTACTTC. It codes for CASSLAETSGSLSSYEQYF.

This chain connects TRBV6-5 to TRBJ1-1; 8 bases line up with TRBD1. The J segment lost 0 bases and the V segment lost 4 bases, leaving 7 bases of the junction unmatched. Per the germline V gene, CDR1 is MNHEY and CDR2 is SVGAGI. The CDR3 runs 16 residues. Here the CDR3 DNA reads TGTGCCAGCAGTTTTGGACAGGGTGCGATGAACACTGAAGCTTTCTTT. Protein sequence: CASSFGQGAMNTEAFF.

The genes are TRBV6-5 and TRBJ1-1, with TRBD1 matching 7 bases. This CDR3 spans 13 amino acids. V dropped 10 bases and J dropped 4; count of bases not matched to a gene: 9. The germline V gene encodes CDR1 MNHEY and CDR2 SVGAGI. The CDR3 DNA reads TGTGCCACCAAAACAGGGGAAATCACTGAAGCTTTCTTT. This codes for CATKTGEITEAFF.